This T cell receptor (beta chain) was documented in a study of cytomegalovirus exposure and HLA in healthy donors. The study drew the donors from its approximately 110-subject validation cohort, separate from the approximately 700-subject first cohort. Regarding this clone: Its specificity is not known.

The study, taken as a whole, reports: Later, an analysis found that TCR clusters from the first cohort tended to co-occur in the 120 or so validation repertoires. A list of roughly 160 TCR beta chains associated with cytomegalovirus was given. Generally TCR sequences proved uncommon, though certain public TCRs appeared in numerous donors.

Clones were read by immunoSEQ multiplex PCR, and TCRdb kept only the in-frame ones, dropping some. The table includes about 200,000 clones, roughly 81% detected once. The clonotype was recovered from a woman aged 25 to 39 in good health and CMV-seronegative. Source material: PBMCs.

CDR3 coding DNA: TGTGCCAGCAGTGATCGAAACAGGGGGTTGGGTACTGAAGCTTTCTTT. Translated, it gives CASSDRNRGLGTEAFF. The rearrangement uses TRBV25-1 and TRBJ1-1; 8 nucleotides line up with TRBD1. Germline assignment: CDR1 MGHDK and CDR2 SYGVNS. V lost 3 bases, J lost 5 bases, and 11 bases stayed unmatched. The CDR3 has 16 amino acids.